This T cell receptor beta chain was documented in a study of shared clonotypes between healthy human individuals. The CDR3 covers 12 residues. Per the germline V gene, CDR1 is MDHEN and CDR2 is SYDVKM. V lost 5 bases and J lost 2, with 7 bases in between. The repertoire was sequenced with immunoSEQ multiplex PCR; TCRdb's copy has only in-frame clones and lacks some. This sample has around 980,000 clones, with 75% to 80% found just once. The J gene is TRBJ2-7, the V gene TRBV28; unclear D gene. This sequence was found in a man between 18 and 35 years old in good health. Some clones in this sample may be carry-over from other donors' samples. Input material: memory CD4+ T cells from PBMCs. The sample's subset: CD45RA-negative fraction. CDR3 protein: CASSQAPYEQYF. CDR3 nucleotides: TGTGCCAGCAGTCAGGCTCCCTACGAGCAGTACTTC. The entire variable domain, with the rest obtained from reference TRBV28 and TRBJ2-7, is as follows: DVKVTQSSRYLVKRTGEKVFLECVQDMDHENMFWYRQDPGLGLRLIYFSYDVKMKEKGDIPEGYSVSREKKERFSLILESASTNQTSMYLCASSQAPYEQYFGPGTRLTVT.